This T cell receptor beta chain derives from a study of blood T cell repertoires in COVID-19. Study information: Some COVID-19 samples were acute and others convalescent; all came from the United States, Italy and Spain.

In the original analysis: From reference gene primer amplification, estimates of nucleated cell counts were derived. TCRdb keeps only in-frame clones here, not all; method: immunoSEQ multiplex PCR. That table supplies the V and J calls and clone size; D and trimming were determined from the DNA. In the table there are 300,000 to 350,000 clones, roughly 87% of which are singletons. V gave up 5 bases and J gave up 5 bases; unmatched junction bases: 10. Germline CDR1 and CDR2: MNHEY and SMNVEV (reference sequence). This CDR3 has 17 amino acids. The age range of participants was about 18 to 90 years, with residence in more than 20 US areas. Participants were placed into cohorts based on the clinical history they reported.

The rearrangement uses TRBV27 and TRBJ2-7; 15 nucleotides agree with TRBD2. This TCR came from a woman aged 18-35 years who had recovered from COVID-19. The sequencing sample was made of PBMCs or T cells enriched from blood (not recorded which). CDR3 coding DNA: TGTGCCAGCAGTAGACCGGGACTAGCGGGAGGTTACCACGAGCAGTACTTC. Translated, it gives CASSRPGLAGGYHEQYF.